The present TCR beta chain was sequenced within a study of siplizumab effects on memory and regulatory T cells (dated by TCRdb to 2018 to 2020). A note on the overall study: The study examined how the anti-CD2 antibody siplizumab affects alloreactive T-cell subsets in allogeneic mixed lymphocyte reactions built from human PBMCs. The research as a whole found: Unstimulated naive T cells appeared to be more diverse than memory T cells, and naive cells seemed to make a substantial contribution to the alloresponse. In reactions with siplizumab, an average of approximately 69% of mappable alloreactive CD4+ clones were Treg-derived, compared with around 28% in control reactions. Whether proliferating Tregs from siplizumab cultures were suppressive was not functionally confirmed. Sequences below about 10^-5 frequency were poorly captured, so only a minor fraction of alloreactive clones could be mapped to unstimulated subsets. Siplizumab significantly lowered the cumulative frequency of alloreactive sequences that could be traced to unstimulated CD4+ memory T cells. About 75-96% of proliferating CD4+ or CD8+ clones could not be given a naive or memory phenotype.

Its CDR3 holds 12 amino acids, cysteine through phenylalanine. Kept here is only the CDR3 DNA, which spans 36 bases and is read in frame from base 1. Deletion took 6 bases off V and 1 base off J, with a span of 6 bases between the germline ends. CDR1 and CDR2 were assigned from the germline V gene (reference sequence) as LNHDA and SQIVND. Sorted unstimulated T cells, along with proliferating T cells recovered from mixed lymphocyte reactions, underwent TCRbeta CDR3 sequencing. Fresh whole blood from ten HLA-typed healthy donors served as the source for isolating PBMCs. Notes on this clone: Its cognate antigen has yet to be identified. No base qualities exist here, and no much larger clone lies one base off it.

Library method: the immunoSEQ multiplex PCR assay. Each sample had some 94,000 TCR templates assayed by the deep sequencing platform. Genomic DNA extracted from sorted T cells was used for TCRbeta CDR3 sequencing. In the authors' own workflow: The R programming language was used for clonal analysis of the TCRbeta CDR3 data. Comparing unstimulated samples against CFSE-low samples taken after the reaction was how alloreactive CD4+ and CD8+ clones were defined. Regulatory or non-regulatory origin of alloreactive CD4+ clones was assigned by matching sequences to the sorted unstimulated Treg and non-Treg repertoires. TCRdb limited this immuneACCESS table to in-frame rearrangements with V and J called. A share of clones is missing; checked studies link under half to unresolved V genes, and the rest is unexplained. That table is the source of V, J and clone size, and D and trimming were worked out from the DNA. For this sample the table gives fewer than 120,000 clones, of which roughly 90% were detected only once. The ten biggest clones cover 1.3% of the sample.

This sequence uses TRBV19 and TRBJ1-1; TRBD1 is a possible D gene, resting on 6 matching bases. The sequence came from a human donor in good health. Sample: CD4+ T cells sorted from blood. This receptor carries the CDR3 CASRTGNTEAFF. The nucleotides are TGTGCCAGTAGGACAGGGAACACTGAAGCTTTCTTT.